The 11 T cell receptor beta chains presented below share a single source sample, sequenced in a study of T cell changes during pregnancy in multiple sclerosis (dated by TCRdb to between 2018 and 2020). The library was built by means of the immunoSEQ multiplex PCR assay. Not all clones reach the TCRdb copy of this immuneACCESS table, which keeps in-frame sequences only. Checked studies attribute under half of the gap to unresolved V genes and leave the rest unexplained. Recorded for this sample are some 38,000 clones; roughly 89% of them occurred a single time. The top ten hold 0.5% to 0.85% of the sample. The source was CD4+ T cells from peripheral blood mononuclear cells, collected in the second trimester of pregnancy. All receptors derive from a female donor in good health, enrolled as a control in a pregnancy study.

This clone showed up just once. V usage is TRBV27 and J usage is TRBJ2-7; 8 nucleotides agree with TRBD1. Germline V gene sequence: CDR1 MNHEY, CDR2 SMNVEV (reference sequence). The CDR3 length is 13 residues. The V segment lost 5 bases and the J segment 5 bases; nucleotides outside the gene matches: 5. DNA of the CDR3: TGTGCCAGCAGTATTTCGGACAGGGACGAGCAGTACTTC. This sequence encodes CASSISDRDEQYF.

DNA of the CDR3: TGTGCCAGCAGCTCGACAGGGGGTCCATCCAAAGCTTTCTTT. Its translation is CASSSTGGPSKAFF. The chain uses TRBV7-2 and TRBJ1-1; 9 bases are shared with TRBD1. J was trimmed by 9 bases and V by 4 bases; bases with no gene match: 9. This CDR3 is built from 14 residues. The germline CDR1 and CDR2 sequences are SGHTA and FQGNSA.

CDR3 nucleotides: TGTGCCAGCAGCTTAGCTCTGACAGCCACGAATGGCTACACCTTC. It yields the protein CASSLALTATNGYTF. This chain connects TRBV7-2 to TRBJ1-2; weak D call: TRBD1 (5 bases). The CDR3 has 15 amino acids. Germline V gives CDR1 SGHTA, CDR2 FQGNSA. Deletions cut 0 bases from V and 6 bases from J, with 14 bases between.

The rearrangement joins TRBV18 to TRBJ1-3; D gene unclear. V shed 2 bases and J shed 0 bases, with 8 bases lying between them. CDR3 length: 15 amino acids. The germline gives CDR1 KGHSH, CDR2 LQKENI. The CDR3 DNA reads TGTGCCAGCTCACCAAGCGGGATCTCTGGAAACACCATATATTTT. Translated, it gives CASSPSGISGNTIYF. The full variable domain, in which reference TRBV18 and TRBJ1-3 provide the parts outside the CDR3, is NAGVMQNPRHLVRRRGQEARLRCSPMKGHSHVYWYRQLPEEGLKFMVYLQKENIIDESGMPKERFSAEFPKEGPSILRIQQVVRGDSAAYFCASSPSGISGNTIYFGEGSWLTVV.

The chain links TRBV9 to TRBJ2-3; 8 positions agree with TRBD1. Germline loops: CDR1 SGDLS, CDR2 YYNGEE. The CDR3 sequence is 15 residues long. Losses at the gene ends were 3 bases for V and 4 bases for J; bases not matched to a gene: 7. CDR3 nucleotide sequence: TGTGCCAGCAGCGCCGTGGACAGGGTGCCAGATACGCAGTATTTT. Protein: CASSAVDRVPDTQYF.

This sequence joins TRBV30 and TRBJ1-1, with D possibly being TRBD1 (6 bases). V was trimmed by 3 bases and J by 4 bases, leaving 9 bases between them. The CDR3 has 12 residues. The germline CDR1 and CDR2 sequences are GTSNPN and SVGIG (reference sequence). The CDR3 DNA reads TGTGCCTGGAGGCAGGGGAGCACTGAAGCTTTCTTT. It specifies CAWRQGSTEAFF.

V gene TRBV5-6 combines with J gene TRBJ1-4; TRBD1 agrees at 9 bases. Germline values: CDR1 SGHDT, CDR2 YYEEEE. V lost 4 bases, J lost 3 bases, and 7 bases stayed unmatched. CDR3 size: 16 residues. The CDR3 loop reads CASSLLGTGSNEKLFF. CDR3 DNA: TGTGCCAGCAGCCTCTTAGGGACAGGGTCTAATGAAAAACTGTTTTTT.

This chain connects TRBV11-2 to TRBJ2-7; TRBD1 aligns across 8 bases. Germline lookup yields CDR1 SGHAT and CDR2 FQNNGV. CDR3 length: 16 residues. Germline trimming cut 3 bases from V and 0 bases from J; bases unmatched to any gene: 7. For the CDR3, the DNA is TGTGCCAGCAGCTTGGCCCCGGGACAGGCCTCCTACGAGCAGTACTTC. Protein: CASSLAPGQASYEQYF. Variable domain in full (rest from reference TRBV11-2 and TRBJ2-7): EAGVAQSPRYKIIEKRQSVAFWCNPISGHATLYWYQQILGQGPKLLIQFQNNGVVDDSQLPKDRFSAERLKGVDSTLKIQPAKLEDSAVYLCASSLAPGQASYEQYFGPGTRLTVT.

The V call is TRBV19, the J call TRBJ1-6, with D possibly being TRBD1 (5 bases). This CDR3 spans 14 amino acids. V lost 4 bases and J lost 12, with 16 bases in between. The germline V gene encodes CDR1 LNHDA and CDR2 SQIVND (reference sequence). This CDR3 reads CASSKGTLGEPLHF. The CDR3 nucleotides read TGTGCCAGTAGTAAGGGAACTCTAGGGGAACCCCTCCACTTT.

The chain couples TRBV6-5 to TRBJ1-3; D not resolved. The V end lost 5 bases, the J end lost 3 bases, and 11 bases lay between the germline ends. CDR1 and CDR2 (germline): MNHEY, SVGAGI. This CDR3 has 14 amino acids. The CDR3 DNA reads TGTGCCAGCAGTCCCGGCGGGCGTGGAAACACCATATATTTT. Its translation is CASSPGGRGNTIYF.

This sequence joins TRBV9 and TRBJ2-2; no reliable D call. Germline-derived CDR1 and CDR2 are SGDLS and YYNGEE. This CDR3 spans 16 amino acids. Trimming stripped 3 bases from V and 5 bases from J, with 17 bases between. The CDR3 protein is CASSALPTRPTGELFF. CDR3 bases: TGTGCCAGCAGCGCACTACCGACTCGGCCGACCGGGGAGCTGTTTTTT. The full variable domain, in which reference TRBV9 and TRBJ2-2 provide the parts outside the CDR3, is DSGVTQTPKHLITATGQRVTLRCSPRSGDLSVYWYQQSLDQGLQFLIQYYNGEERAKGNILERFSAQQFPDLHSELNLSSLELGDSALYFCASSALPTRPTGELFFGEGSRLTVL.